The 18 T cell receptor beta chains reported below all come from one sample, sequenced in a study of cytomegalovirus exposure and HLA in healthy donors. 60 Vbeta and 13 Jbeta primers were used in PCR. TCRdb's table, derived via immunoSEQ multiplex PCR, lists solely in-frame clones and lacks some. Of around 110,000 clones in the sample, 79% were seen once. Sample: PBMCs. These receptors all come from a man younger than 45 in good health and CMV-seropositive.

J is TRBJ1-4 and V is TRBV9, with D maybe TRBD1 (6 bases). Trimming shortened V by 3 bases and J by 0 bases, and 9 bases separated the two germline ends. Looked up from germline, CDR1 is SGDLS and CDR2 is YYNGEE. The CDR3 runs to 15 residues. The CDR3: CASSAPGATNEKLFF. Here the CDR3 DNA reads TGTGCCAGCAGCGCCCCAGGGGCAACTAATGAAAAACTGTTTTTT.

The V gene is TRBV28, the J gene TRBJ2-5, with D maybe TRBD1 (5 bases). Germline-derived CDR1 and CDR2 are MDHEN and SYDVKM. V was cut by 4 bases and J by 2 bases, with 14 bases left in between. The CDR3 is made up of 15 amino acids. CDR3 nucleotides: TGTGCCAGCAGTTCCCGGACAAACCTTCAAGAGACCCAGTACTTC. Translating it yields CASSSRTNLQETQYF. Using reference TRBV28 and TRBJ2-5 for the parts outside the CDR3, the full variable domain is DVKVTQSSRYLVKRTGEKVFLECVQDMDHENMFWYRQDPGLGLRLIYFSYDVKMKEKGDIPEGYSVSREKKERFSLILESASTNQTSMYLCASSSRTNLQETQYFGPGTRLLVL.

The chain carries TRBV4-2 and TRBJ2-3; 8 bases agree with TRBD2. The V and J ends lost 0 bases and 5 bases, in that order; junction bases with no gene match: 10. The CDR3 sequence is 17 residues long. Per the germline V gene, CDR1 is LGHNA and CDR2 is YNFKEQ. The CDR3 sequence: CASSQETMRGAGDTQYF. CDR3 DNA sequence: TGTGCCAGCAGCCAAGAAACGATGCGGGGGGCGGGAGATACGCAGTATTTT.

The J gene is TRBJ1-6, the V gene TRBV11-2; 8 bases fit TRBD1. Trimming removed 1 base from V and 6 bases from J; junction bases left unmatched: 2. Germline CDR1 and CDR2: SGHAT and FQNNGV. The CDR3 is 15 amino acids. CDR3 region: CASSLGTGINSPLHF. CDR3 sequence (DNA): TGTGCCAGCAGCTTAGGGACAGGGATTAATTCACCCCTCCACTTT.

The chain employs TRBV13 and TRBJ2-1; D is possibly TRBD2 (5 bases). The CDR3 has 12 residues. The V end was cut by 3 bases, the J end by 6 bases, with 6 bases between. CDR1 PRHDT and CDR2 FYEKMQ come from the germline V gene (reference sequence). This chain's CDR3 is CASSLGVNEQFF. CDR3 bases: TGTGCCAGCAGCTTGGGAGTCAATGAGCAGTTCTTC.

The chain uses TRBV5-4 and TRBJ1-2; D not resolved. The V gene lost 2 bases and the J gene lost 6 bases, with 8 bases spanning the gap. CDR3 size: 12 residues. Germline-derived CDR1 and CDR2 are SGHNT and YYREEE (reference sequence). The CDR3 spells CASSLEIHGYTF. DNA of the CDR3: TGTGCCAGCAGCTTAGAGATTCATGGCTACACCTTC. Supplemented by reference TRBV5-4 and TRBJ1-2, the full variable domain reads ETGVTQSPTHLIKTRGQQVTLRCSSQSGHNTVSWYQQALGQGPQFIFQYYREEENGRGNFPPRFSGLQFPNYSSELNVNALELDDSALYLCASSLEIHGYTFGSGTRLTVV.

The J gene is TRBJ2-5, the V gene TRBV7-9, with 11 bases matching TRBD2. CDR3 length: 16 residues. Looked up from germline, CDR1 is SEHNR and CDR2 is FQNEAQ (reference sequence). The junction had 6 bases not matched to a gene; V was cut back by 1 base and J by 5 bases. CDR3 amino acids: CASSLGELAGGETQYF. The CDR3 nucleotides read TGTGCCAGCAGCTTAGGGGAGCTAGCGGGAGGTGAGACCCAGTACTTC.

The V call is TRBV4-2, the J call TRBJ2-3, with D tentatively TRBD2 (5 bases). Looked up from germline, CDR1 is LGHNA and CDR2 is YNFKEQ. The CDR3 contains 13 residues. Trimming cost V 1 base and J 9 bases, with 11 bases left between them. CDR3 sequence reads: CASSQGVRETQYF. CDR3 nucleotides: TGTGCCAGCAGCCAAGGTGTTCGGGAAACGCAGTATTTT.

This clone was counted once. The chain recombines TRBV30 with TRBJ1-2; D possibly corresponds to TRBD1 (5 bases). The CDR3 has 13 amino acids. Trimming shortened V by 4 bases and J by 7 bases, and 16 bases separated the two germline ends. Germline values: CDR1 GTSNPN, CDR2 SVGIG (reference sequence). The CDR3 DNA reads TGTGCCTGGAACCCGGGGGAGGGTAGTGGCTACACCTTC. As protein: CAWNPGEGSGYTF.

V and J are TRBV6-5 and TRBJ1-1, with D perhaps matching TRBD1 (6 bases). The V gene lost 0 bases and the J gene lost 5 bases, with 10 bases spanning the gap. This CDR3 is built from 14 residues. The germline CDR1 and CDR2 sequences are MNHEY and SVGAGI. The CDR3 region is CASSYSMGATEAFF. DNA for the CDR3: TGTGCCAGCAGTTACTCGATGGGGGCGACTGAAGCTTTCTTT.

V gene TRBV7-9 combines with J gene TRBJ2-1; 7 bases line up with TRBD1. The V segment lost 4 bases and the J segment 5 bases; nucleotides outside the gene matches: 14. CDR1 and CDR2 from the germline V gene are SEHNR and FQNEAQ (reference sequence). This CDR3 comprises 17 residues. CDR3 DNA: TGTGCCAGCAGCTCCCGGGGTGGGGACAGACCAAACAATGAGCAGTTCTTC. Residues: CASSSRGGDRPNNEQFF.

The rearrangement links TRBV28 to TRBJ1-5; D perhaps matches TRBD1 (5 bases). V lost 3 bases, J lost 0 bases, and 12 bases lay in between. Per germline, CDR1 MDHEN and CDR2 SYDVKM. The CDR3 is 16 amino acids. Here the CDR3 DNA reads TGTGCCAGCAGTTTTGGGAGGAGGGGTAGCAATCAGCCCCAGCATTTT. Amino acid sequence: CASSFGRRGSNQPQHF.

V is TRBV4-1 and J is TRBJ1-2, with a weak D call TRBD1 (5 bases). V lost 1 base and J 2 bases, leaving 8 bases between the germline ends. This CDR3 contains 14 residues. Germline-derived CDR1 and CDR2 are MGHRA and YSYEKL. CDR3 residues: CASSQGWTNYGYTF. The CDR3 DNA follows: TGCGCCAGCAGCCAAGGCTGGACAAACTATGGCTACACCTTC.

The V call is TRBV11-3, the J call TRBJ1-2, with D possibly matching TRBD1 (5 bases). Trimming removed 3 bases at V and 7 bases at J, with 15 bases between. CDR3 length: 14 amino acids. The germline V gene has CDR1 SGHNT and CDR2 YENEEA. This CDR3 is CASSLQGGRAGYTF. CDR3 coding DNA: TGTGCCAGCAGCTTGCAGGGAGGGCGGGCTGGCTACACCTTC.

This clone was seen once. J is TRBJ2-1 and V is TRBV30; tentatively, D is TRBD1 (6 bases). From germline, CDR1 is GTSNPN and CDR2 SVGIG (reference sequence). CDR3 length: 15 amino acids. The V end was cut by 2 bases, the J end by 1 base, with 12 bases between. The CDR3, as DNA: TGTGCCTGGAGTTCCTACAGGGTATCCTACAATGAGCAGTTCTTC. Encoded protein: CAWSSYRVSYNEQFF.

This clone was observed once. The chain recombines TRBV7-2 with TRBJ2-3; a weak D match, TRBD1 (5 bases). This CDR3 has 13 residues. The ends were cut back, 1 base at V and 5 bases at J, with 7 bases in the middle. CDR1 is SGHTA, CDR2 FQGNSA, per germline. This CDR3 reads CASSLDQGDTQYF. The CDR3 DNA reads as TGTGCCAGCAGCTTAGACCAGGGAGATACGCAGTATTTT.

This clone has a single count. The chain joins TRBV18 to TRBJ1-3; 11 positions match TRBD1. V lost 4 bases to trimming and J lost 0 bases; unmatched junction nucleotides: 5. This CDR3 has 17 amino acids. Germline V gene sequence: CDR1 KGHSH, CDR2 LQKENI. Written as DNA, the CDR3 is TGTGCCAGCTCACAGGGACAGGGGGTATCCTCTGGAAACACCATATATTTT. This gives the protein CASSQGQGVSSGNTIYF.

CDR3: CASSFSGMGYNEQFF. CDR3 DNA sequence: TGTGCCAGCAGTTTTAGCGGGATGGGATACAATGAGCAGTTCTTC. The chain couples TRBV7-2 to TRBJ2-1, with 8 bases aligning to TRBD2. The CDR3 is 15 residues long. Germline-derived CDR1 and CDR2 are SGHTA and FQGNSA. The ends lost 6 bases at V and 4 bases at J; junction bases unmatched: 8.